Presented here are 22 T cell receptor beta chains from one specimen sequenced in a study of PD-1 blockade in classical Hodgkin lymphoma. Sequenced by immunoSEQ multiplex PCR; TCRdb stores in-frame clones only, minus some. Among about 28,000 clones listed, less than 80% were seen once. Time point of the sample: cycle 4 day 1 (C4D1), after less than 7 weeks of nivolumab. With no exception, relapse followed autologous stem cell transplantation in all patients, and brentuximab vedotin exposure varied. Magnetic negative selection purified CD4+ T cells from thawed PBMCs. Sequenced material: CD4+ T cells from blood, taken before the fourth cycle of nivolumab. The receptors were gathered from a human donor with classical Hodgkin lymphoma.

This chain uses TRBV6-4 with TRBJ2-1, with 11 bases fitting TRBD2. The trim removed 0 bases at V and 8 bases at J, leaving 6 bases unmatched. This CDR3 is 16 amino acids long. From germline, CDR1 is MRHNA and CDR2 SNTAGT. CDR3 amino acids: CASSDSTSGNVDEQFF. The DNA of the CDR3 is TGTGCCAGCAGTGACTCGACTAGCGGGAATGTTGATGAGCAGTTCTTC.

The V gene is TRBV18, the J gene TRBJ1-1; D remains unclear. The CDR3 contains 14 residues. Germline assignment: CDR1 KGHSH and CDR2 LQKENI. V was clipped by 4 bases and J by 1 base, with 10 bases between them. The CDR3, as DNA: TGTGCCAGCTCACGGATTGCAGAGAACACTGAAGCTTTCTTT. Amino acid sequence: CASSRIAENTEAFF.

In nucleotides, the CDR3 is TGTGCCAGCAGTTACAGCTACGGGGCCTCCTACGAGCAGTACTTC. Protein: CASSYSYGASYEQYF. The V gene is TRBV6-5, the J gene TRBJ2-7, with D possibly being TRBD1 or TRBD2 (5 bases each). Trimming left V 2 bases short and J 0 bases short, with 11 bases between. Germline assignment: CDR1 MNHEY and CDR2 SVGAGI. This CDR3 region has 15 residues.

This clone has a handful of counts. CDR3 amino acids: CAWSVPFGQPQHF. Here the CDR3 DNA reads TGTGCCTGGAGTGTACCATTTGGGCAGCCCCAGCATTTT. The chain has TRBV30 and TRBJ1-5; D is undetermined. Germline V gene lookup returns CDR1 GTSNPN and CDR2 SVGIG (reference sequence). This CDR3 has 13 amino acids. V lost 0 bases, J lost 7 bases, and 10 bases lay in between.

This clone has a single count. This chain links TRBV9 with TRBJ2-3, with unresolved D. The CDR3 totals 12 residues. V was shortened by 0 bases and J by 4 bases, with 3 bases between the two germline ends. Germline V CDR1 and CDR2: SGDLS, YYNGEE. CDR3 nucleotide sequence: TGTGCCAGCAGCGTAGCCTCAGATACGCAGTATTTT. This codes for CASSVASDTQYF.

Of note for this clone: A read error may produce the germline difference seen at one junction end. V and J are TRBV7-7 and TRBJ2-5, with a weak D call TRBD1 (5 bases). Germline-derived CDR1 and CDR2 are SSHAT and FNYEAQ (reference sequence). CDR3 length: 14 residues. CDR3 residues: CASSSRQNQETQYF. DNA for the CDR3: TGTGCTAGCAGCTCCCGACAGAACCAAGAGACCCAGTACTTC.

This rearrangement joins TRBV4-1 to TRBJ1-2; 9 nucleotides agree with TRBD1. Germline CDR1 is MGHRA and CDR2 is YSYEKL. The V gene end was trimmed by 0 bases and the J gene end by 11 bases; junction bases not matched to a gene: 13. The CDR3 length is 16 residues. CDR3 bases: TGCGCCAGCAGCCAAGATTTTAGAGGGACAGGGTTTTTGTACACCTTC. Translation gives CASSQDFRGTGFLYTF.

The chain recombines TRBV11-2 with TRBJ1-1, with 8 bases aligning to TRBD1. This CDR3 is 14 amino acids long. Per the germline V gene, CDR1 is SGHAT and CDR2 is FQNNGV. Trimming removed 5 bases from V and 1 base from J; junction bases left unmatched: 3. The DNA for the CDR3 is TGTGCCAGCAGCCGGGGACAGGAGAACACTGAAGCTTTCTTT. Protein: CASSRGQENTEAFF. Supplemented by reference TRBV11-2 and TRBJ1-1, the full variable domain reads EAGVAQSPRYKIIEKRQSVAFWCNPISGHATLYWYQQILGQGPKLLIQFQNNGVVDDSQLPKDRFSAERLKGVDSTLKIQPAKLEDSAVYLCASSRGQENTEAFFGQGTRLTVV.

The chain uses TRBV7-3 and TRBJ2-2; 7 bases map to TRBD1. Losses at the gene ends were 6 bases for V and 4 bases for J; bases not matched to a gene: 5. Germline loops: CDR1 SGHTA, CDR2 FQGTGA. The CDR3 consists of 14 residues. CDR3 amino acids: CASRWDSSTGELFF. As DNA, the CDR3 is TGTGCCAGCAGGTGGGACAGTTCCACCGGGGAGCTGTTTTTT.

The V gene is TRBV27, the J gene TRBJ2-3; D gene uncertain. Per germline, CDR1 MNHEY and CDR2 SMNVEV (reference sequence). CDR3 length: 13 amino acids. V lost 4 bases, J lost 1 base, and 6 bases lay in between. This CDR3 reads CASSSYGTDTQYF. DNA of the CDR3: TGTGCCAGCAGTTCTTACGGCACAGATACGCAGTATTTT.

This chain links TRBV28 with TRBJ2-1, with D unclear. CDR1 MDHEN and CDR2 SYDVKM come from the germline V gene. This CDR3 contains 13 residues. The germline V and J ends were trimmed by 7 bases and 3 bases, with 10 bases remaining between them. The chain's CDR3 is CASTGLVYNEQFF. CDR3 DNA sequence: TGTGCCAGCACCGGGCTAGTCTACAATGAGCAGTTCTTC.

This chain connects TRBV15 to TRBJ2-3; either TRBD1 or TRBD2 may supply D (5 bases each). The CDR3 runs 20 residues. Per germline, CDR1 LNHNV and CDR2 YYDKDF (reference sequence). V lost 5 bases to trimming and J lost 0 bases, with 27 bases between them. The CDR3 spells CATSPGMGLGVTHSTDTQYF. In DNA form, the CDR3 reads TGTGCCACCAGCCCAGGAATGGGGTTGGGGGTAACTCATAGCACAGATACGCAGTATTTT.

The J gene is TRBJ2-7, the V gene TRBV6-6; weak D call: TRBD1 (6 bases). V lost 6 bases, J lost 2 bases, and 17 bases lay in between. Germline V lookup: CDR1 MNHNY, CDR2 SVGAGI (reference sequence). There are 15 residues in the CDR3. The CDR3 DNA reads TGTGCCAGCAGGAGACAGGTCCCTGAGCCCTACGAGCAGTACTTC. This encodes CASRRQVPEPYEQYF.

The chain links TRBV2 to TRBJ1-1; the D is unclear. The germline gives CDR1 SNHLY, CDR2 FYNNEI. V was cut by 4 bases and J by 2 bases, with 8 bases left in between. The CDR3 consists of 13 residues. This CDR3 is CASSGQLNTEAFF. CDR3 nucleotide sequence: TGTGCCAGCAGTGGGCAGCTAAACACTGAAGCTTTCTTT.

This chain connects TRBV29-1 to TRBJ2-5; D perhaps matches TRBD2 (6 bases). Germline CDR1 SQVTM, CDR2 ANQGSEA. This CDR3 is 12 amino acids long. The V end was cut by 6 bases, the J end by 4 bases, with 12 bases between. The CDR3 loop reads CSVGGGPETQYF. The CDR3 DNA reads as TGCAGCGTGGGGGGAGGTCCAGAGACCCAGTACTTC.

This chain connects TRBV6-5 to TRBJ2-7; D possibly corresponds to TRBD1 (5 bases). Germline CDR1 is MNHEY and CDR2 is SVGAGI. This CDR3 is 14 amino acids long. V was trimmed by 2 bases and J by 0 bases, leaving 8 bases between them. CDR3 amino acids: CASSYGRDSYEQYF. For the CDR3, the DNA is TGTGCCAGCAGTTACGGCAGGGACTCCTACGAGCAGTACTTC.

The CDR3 loop is CASTAGGYLHIQYF. In DNA, the CDR3 is TGTGCCAGTACCGCAGGGGGCTATTTACACATTCAGTACTTC. V and J are TRBV7-2 and TRBJ2-4; TRBD1 agrees at 8 bases. V shed 9 bases, J shed 8 bases, and the junction held 12 bases outside the gene matches. Germline CDR1 reads SGHTA; CDR2 reads FQGNSA. The CDR3 sequence is 14 residues long.

The V gene is TRBV5-4, the J gene TRBJ1-1; the D is unclear. V was pared by 1 base and J by 9 bases, with 10 bases between. Germline-derived CDR1 and CDR2 are SGHNT and YYREEE (reference sequence). There are 12 residues in the CDR3. The CDR3 nucleotides read TGTGCCAGCAGCTTGTTTGGCCAGAAAGCTTTCTTT. Translation: CASSLFGQKAFF.

This clone has more than one count but fewer than ten. The chain joins TRBV5-6 to TRBJ2-7; D is perhaps TRBD1 (5 bases). The CDR3 has 16 amino acids. Trimming shortened V by 1 base and J by 4 bases, and 18 bases separated the two germline ends. Germline V lookup: CDR1 SGHDT, CDR2 YYEEEE. The CDR3, as DNA: TGTGCCAGCAGCTTGAGGCCCAGGGCAAAAGGTTACGAGCAGTACTTC. It is translated as CASSLRPRAKGYEQYF. The whole variable domain, filled in from reference TRBV5-6 and TRBJ2-7, reads DAGVTQSPTHLIKTRGQQVTLRCSPKSGHDTVSWYQQALGQGPQFIFQYYEEEERQRGNFPDRFSGHQFPNYSSELNVNALLLGDSALYLCASSLRPRAKGYEQYFGPGTRLTVT.

This chain uses TRBV6-5 with TRBJ2-1, with a tentative D call TRBD2 (6 bases). Trimming took off 0 bases at V and 6 bases at J, with 15 bases between the two ends. Looked up from germline, CDR1 is MNHEY and CDR2 is SVGAGI. The CDR3 length is 16 residues. In DNA, the CDR3 is TGTGCCAGCAGTTACTCCTTAATGGGGCGGGGCAATGAGCAGTTCTTC. Its protein product is CASSYSLMGRGNEQFF.

This clone was counted between two and nine times. The chain employs TRBV7-9 and TRBJ2-2; TRBD1 aligns across 7 bases. Germline V gives CDR1 SEHNR, CDR2 FQNEAQ (reference sequence). The CDR3 is made up of 17 amino acids. Trimming cost V 5 bases and J 2 bases; bases outside gene matches: 11. Here the CDR3 DNA reads TGTGCCAGCAGCAGATACCAGACAGGGTTTAACACCGGGGAGCTGTTTTTT. Translation: CASSRYQTGFNTGELFF.

This clone was counted only a few times. This sequence joins TRBV19 and TRBJ1-2; D possibly corresponds to TRBD1 (5 bases). CDR1 LNHDA and CDR2 SQIVND come from the germline V gene (reference sequence). Trimming cost V 7 bases and J 8 bases, with 17 bases left between them. This CDR3 is 13 amino acids long. In DNA form, the CDR3 reads TGTGCCAGTACTGGGGGGACCCTTAAGGGCTACACCTTC. It codes for CASTGGTLKGYTF.